These 29 T cell receptor beta chains originate from one sample sequenced in a study of cytomegalovirus exposure and HLA in healthy donors (dated by TCRdb to about 2017). The library was generated by the immunoSEQ multiplex PCR assay. For the multiplex PCR, a mixture combining 60 forward primers for TCR Vbeta segments and 13 reverse primers for TCR Jbeta segments was used. The clones in this table, taken by TCRdb from immuneACCESS, are in-frame only. Not every clone is retained; where verified, under half of the shortfall comes from an unresolved V gene, and the cause of the rest is unknown. This sample holds 100,000 to 150,000 clones; roughly 80% were observed only once. The leading ten clones occupy about 3.5% of the sample. The sample comprised PBMCs. All receptors come from a man younger than 45 in good health and CMV-seronegative.

The genes are TRBV30 and TRBJ2-3, with 14 bases aligning to TRBD2. The length of the CDR3 is 16 residues. Germline V gives CDR1 GTSNPN, CDR2 SVGIG (reference sequence). With V trimmed by 2 bases and J by 6 bases, 7 bases remained unmatched. In DNA form, the CDR3 reads TGTGCCTGGAGTCCGACTAGCGGGGGGGCATCGGATACGCAGTATTTT. This encodes CAWSPTSGGASDTQYF.

This clone occurred once. The CDR3 DNA sequence: TGTGCCAGCAGCCCCAGGGCAGAGACCCAGTACTTC. Its protein product is CASSPRAETQYF. This chain joins TRBV7-9 and TRBJ2-5, with a possible D match to TRBD1 (5 bases). This CDR3 is 12 amino acids long. Germline values: CDR1 SEHNR, CDR2 FQNEAQ (reference sequence). Trimming left V 5 bases short and J 4 bases short, with 8 bases between.

The V call is TRBV15, the J call TRBJ2-7; 9 bases fit TRBD1. Germline V gene data show CDR1 as LNHNV and CDR2 as YYDKDF (reference sequence). The ends lost 1 base at V and 0 bases at J; junction bases unmatched: 7. This CDR3 spans 17 amino acids. Here the CDR3 DNA reads TGTGCCACCAGCAGAGGGGGGGACAGGGATCCCTCCTACGAGCAGTACTTC. Amino acids: CATSRGGDRDPSYEQYF.

DNA for the CDR3: TGTGCCAGCAGTTTTCGGGACAGGGGGGCTGGCTACACCTTC. It codes for CASSFRDRGAGYTF. J is TRBJ1-2 and V is TRBV28, with 11 bases lining up with TRBD1. CDR3 length: 14 residues. Per the germline V gene, CDR1 is MDHEN and CDR2 is SYDVKM. Trimming at V came to 3 bases and at J to 7 bases, leaving 4 bases not matched to a gene.

V gene TRBV28 combines with J gene TRBJ2-4, with D perhaps matching TRBD1 (5 bases). V lost 3 bases to trimming and J lost 1 base, with 7 bases between them. CDR1 is MDHEN, CDR2 SYDVKM, per germline. The CDR3 is made up of 14 amino acids. DNA for the CDR3: TGTGCCAGCAGTTTGACAGCCGCCAAAAACATTCAGTACTTC. Its protein product is CASSLTAAKNIQYF.

This chain joins TRBV29-1 and TRBJ2-7; D uncertain. CDR3 length equals 12 residues. V lost 4 bases, J lost 4 bases, and 11 bases lay in between. Germline values: CDR1 SQVTM, CDR2 ANQGSEA. CDR3 DNA: TGCAGCGTTGTGGGCCGTACTTACGAGCAGTACTTC. Protein sequence: CSVVGRTYEQYF.

This chain connects TRBV10-1 to TRBJ1-2, with unresolved D. The CDR3 is made up of 11 amino acids. V was cut by 9 bases and J by 7 bases, with 12 bases left in between. Per germline, CDR1 WNHNN and CDR2 SYGVQD (reference sequence). CDR3 in amino acids: CARGLRFGYTF. In DNA, the CDR3 is TGCGCCAGGGGCCTTCGGTTTGGCTACACCTTC.

The chain couples TRBV13 to TRBJ1-6; possibly TRBD1 for D (6 bases). The germline CDR1 and CDR2 sequences are PRHDT and FYEKMQ (reference sequence). The CDR3 covers 16 residues. V shed 5 bases and J shed 3 bases, with 14 bases lying between them. The CDR3 sequence is CASSLRQDIYNSPLHF. As DNA, the CDR3 is TGTGCCAGCAGCCTAAGACAGGATATCTATAATTCACCCCTCCACTTT.

The chain uses TRBV18 and TRBJ2-7, with D perhaps matching TRBD1 (6 bases). The CDR3 totals 15 residues. Trimming left V 6 bases short and J 3 bases short, with 18 bases between. The V gene's germline CDR1 is KGHSH and CDR2 LQKENI. The chain's CDR3 is CASSPYRDTFYEQYF. The CDR3 DNA is TGTGCCAGCTCCCCTTACCGGGACACCTTCTACGAGCAGTACTTC.

The chain links TRBV7-2 to TRBJ2-1, with D perhaps TRBD1 (5 bases). Germline loops: CDR1 SGHTA, CDR2 FQGNSA. V lost 4 bases and J lost 6, with 19 bases in between. The CDR3 is made up of 16 amino acids. The CDR3 DNA reads TGTGCCAGCAGCTCCCGCAGTGGGGCGAGAACCAATGAGCAGTTCTTC. Its translation is CASSSRSGARTNEQFF.

The CDR3 is CATSGTGDGYTF. The CDR3, as DNA: TGTGCCACCAGCGGGACAGGGGACGGCTACACCTTC. This chain links TRBV15 with TRBJ1-2; 10 positions agree with TRBD1. The CDR3 contains 12 residues. With 5 bases clipped from V and 8 bases from J, the junction kept 2 bases outside the gene matches. CDR1 and CDR2 from the germline V gene are LNHNV and YYDKDF (reference sequence). Combining the CDR3 with reference TRBV15 and TRBJ1-2 gives the whole variable domain DAMVIQNPRYQVTQFGKPVTLSCSQTLNHNVMYWYQQKSSQAPKLLFHYYDKDFNNEADTPDNFQSRRPNTSFCFLDIRSPGLGDTAMYLCATSGTGDGYTFGSGTRLTVV.

The chain combines TRBV25-1 with TRBJ1-1, with D hard to call. There are 17 residues in the CDR3. Trimming cost V 0 bases and J 0 bases, with 14 bases left between them. Germline V gene lookup returns CDR1 MGHDK and CDR2 SYGVNS. CDR3 amino acids: CASSEYFKEPMNTEAFF. The DNA for the CDR3 is TGTGCCAGCAGTGAATATTTCAAAGAGCCCATGAACACTGAAGCTTTCTTT. Combining the CDR3 with reference TRBV25-1 and TRBJ1-1 gives the whole variable domain EADIYQTPRYLVIGTGKKITLECSQTMGHDKMYWYQQDPGMELHLIHYSYGVNSTEKGDLSSESTVSRIRTEHFPLTLESARPSHTSQYLCASSEYFKEPMNTEAFFGQGTRLTVV.

This rearrangement joins TRBV30 to TRBJ2-3; TRBD2 is a possible D gene (5 bases). The germline CDR1 and CDR2 sequences are GTSNPN and SVGIG (reference sequence). The CDR3 is 15 residues long. V lost 6 bases to trimming and J lost 1 base, with 17 bases between them. The CDR3 spells CACSPRGSGTDTQYF. In DNA, the CDR3 is TGTGCCTGTTCTCCCCGAGGTAGCGGCACAGATACGCAGTATTTT.

This clone was seen only once. This chain joins TRBV6-5 and TRBJ2-5; weak D call: TRBD1 (5 bases). Trimming left V 0 bases short and J 5 bases short, with 13 bases between. The CDR3 has 15 amino acids. Germline CDR1 and CDR2: MNHEY and SVGAGI. In DNA, the CDR3 is TGTGCCAGCAGTTACTCATACCAGGGATGGGAGACCCAGTACTTC. Protein product: CASSYSYQGWETQYF.

The rearrangement joins TRBV16 to TRBJ2-3; D is possibly TRBD1 (6 bases). The V and J ends lost 4 bases and 3 bases respectively, with 8 bases between them. The CDR3 extends over 13 amino acids. Germline assignment: CDR1 KGHSY and CDR2 FQNENV. The CDR3 protein is CASSPGQTDTQYF. The CDR3 nucleotides are TGTGCCAGCAGCCCAGGACAGACAGATACGCAGTATTTT.

The gene calls are TRBV7-6 and TRBJ2-1, with 9 bases aligning to TRBD2. The CDR3 length is 15 residues. From germline, CDR1 is SGHVS and CDR2 FNYEAQ. V lost 5 bases, J lost 5 bases, and 7 bases stayed unmatched. CDR3 amino acids: CASSHSLAGDNEQFF. DNA for the CDR3: TGTGCCAGCAGCCATAGCTTAGCGGGAGACAATGAGCAGTTCTTC. The whole variable domain, filled in from reference TRBV7-6 and TRBJ2-1, reads GAGVSQSPRYKVTKRGQDVALRCDPISGHVSLYWYRQALGQGPEFLTYFNYEAQQDKSGLPNDRFSAERPEGSISTLTIQRTEQRDSAMYRCASSHSLAGDNEQFFGPGTRLTVL.

The J gene is TRBJ1-1, the V gene TRBV5-1; 10 positions match TRBD1. Looked up from germline, CDR1 is SGHRS and CDR2 is YFSETQ. Trimming cost V 4 bases and J 1 base; bases outside gene matches: 7. This CDR3 comprises 16 residues. The CDR3: CASSRQTGGKNTEAFF. CDR3 DNA: TGCGCCAGCAGCCGCCAGACAGGGGGCAAGAACACTGAAGCTTTCTTT.

This clone has only one observation. The chain recombines TRBV28 with TRBJ1-2; D is possibly TRBD1 (5 bases). The CDR3 has 14 amino acids. CDR1 is MDHEN and CDR2 is SYDVKM in the germline V gene. V was shortened by 4 bases and J by 3 bases, with 12 bases between the two germline ends. CDR3 sequence (DNA): TGTGCCAGCAGTTCCGGGGGAGGATACTATGGCTACACCTTC. Translating it yields CASSSGGGYYGYTF.

This chain connects TRBV7-9 to TRBJ1-1; D unclear. Germline-derived CDR1 and CDR2 are SEHNR and FQNEAQ (reference sequence). V dropped 7 bases and J dropped 6 bases, with 15 bases sitting between them. This CDR3 contains 13 residues. The CDR3 loop is CASISQSAPEAFF. CDR3 in DNA: TGTGCCAGCATCTCACAGAGTGCCCCTGAAGCTTTCTTT.

Only one count was recorded for this clone. The chain couples TRBV28 to TRBJ2-5; perhaps TRBD2 as D (5 bases). V gave up 2 bases and J gave up 4 bases, with 11 bases separating them. The CDR3 is 14 amino acids. Germline V lookup: CDR1 MDHEN, CDR2 SYDVKM. The CDR3 DNA reads as TGTGCCAGCAGTTTAGGGGTAGCGAGAGAGACCCAGTACTTC. Translated: CASSLGVARETQYF.

The CDR3 protein is CASSPPTGDRYEQYF. The CDR3 DNA reads TGTGCCAGCTCACCGCCGACAGGGGATCGGTACGAGCAGTACTTC. J is TRBJ2-7 and V is TRBV18, with 8 nucleotides matching TRBD1. The ends lost 3 bases at V and 4 bases at J; junction bases unmatched: 8. This CDR3 has 15 residues. Germline CDR1 and CDR2: KGHSH and LQKENI.

This clone was detected a few times. The chain is built from TRBV11-3 and TRBJ2-1; 7 bases match TRBD2. This CDR3 has 15 amino acids. Germline CDR1 is SGHNT and CDR2 is YENEEA. The ends lost 1 base at V and 3 bases at J; junction bases unmatched: 3. This CDR3 reads CASSLGGGGYNEQFF. In DNA form, the CDR3 reads TGTGCCAGCAGCTTAGGGGGCGGGGGCTACAATGAGCAGTTCTTC.

The rearrangement links TRBV10-2 to TRBJ2-7; 9 nucleotides align to TRBD1. The CDR3 is 14 residues long. J gave up 3 bases and V 6 bases, and 6 bases lay outside the gene matches. Germline CDR1 reads WSHSY; CDR2 reads SAAADI. The DNA for the CDR3 is TGCGCCAGCAGCCCCGGGACAGGGTACTACGAGCAGTACTTC. Its translation: CASSPGTGYYEQYF.

This clone was found once. The CDR3 sequence: CASSPRRGGTEAFF. CDR3 DNA: TGTGCCAGCAGCCCAAGGAGAGGGGGAACTGAAGCTTTCTTT. The chain combines TRBV6-5 with TRBJ1-1, with D possibly being TRBD1 (6 bases). V lost 6 bases, J lost 5 bases, and 16 bases lay in between. The CDR3 loop spans 14 amino acids. The V gene's germline CDR1 is MNHEY and CDR2 SVGAGI.

The V call is TRBV5-1, the J call TRBJ1-4; a weak D match, TRBD1 (6 bases). CDR1 SGHRS and CDR2 YFSETQ come from the germline V gene. This CDR3 is 17 amino acids long. The V end lost 4 bases, the J end lost 8 bases, and 24 bases lay between the germline ends. Here the CDR3 reads CASSPHSDGGAGEKLFF. The CDR3, as DNA: TGCGCCAGCAGCCCCCACTCGGATGGGGGGGCTGGGGAAAAACTGTTTTTT.

The V call is TRBV7-3, the J call TRBJ2-3; TRBD2 aligns across 7 bases. V dropped 5 bases and J dropped 2; count of bases not matched to a gene: 10. Looked up from germline, CDR1 is SGHTA and CDR2 is FQGTGA. The CDR3 has 16 residues. DNA of the CDR3: TGTGCCAGCAGCCCCCTGCCAGCGGGGACCACAGATACGCAGTATTTT. It encodes CASSPLPAGTTDTQYF.

V gene TRBV19 combines with J gene TRBJ2-1; the D is unclear. V was pared by 8 bases and J by 15 bases, with 17 bases between. In germline, CDR1 is LNHDA, CDR2 SQIVND (reference sequence). The CDR3 consists of 11 residues. The CDR3 spells CASAAQENPFF. DNA of the CDR3: TGTGCCAGTGCCGCCCAGGAAAACCCGTTCTTC.

V gene TRBV28 combines with J gene TRBJ1-1, with 9 bases aligning to TRBD1. Germline V gene lookup returns CDR1 MDHEN and CDR2 SYDVKM. The CDR3 length is 14 residues. The V and J ends lost 6 bases and 11 bases, in that order; junction bases with no gene match: 13. The CDR3 DNA reads TGTGCCAGCAGCCCTACGCCGGACAGGGGAAGGGCTTTCTTT. Protein: CASSPTPDRGRAFF.

V gene TRBV19 combines with J gene TRBJ2-3; D is uncertain. Trimming took off 3 bases at V and 2 bases at J, with 6 bases between the two ends. Per the germline V gene, CDR1 is LNHDA and CDR2 is SQIVND (reference sequence). The CDR3 has 13 residues. The DNA of the CDR3 is TGTGCCAGTAGTATGGGCTCCACAGATACGCAGTATTTT. It specifies CASSMGSTDTQYF.